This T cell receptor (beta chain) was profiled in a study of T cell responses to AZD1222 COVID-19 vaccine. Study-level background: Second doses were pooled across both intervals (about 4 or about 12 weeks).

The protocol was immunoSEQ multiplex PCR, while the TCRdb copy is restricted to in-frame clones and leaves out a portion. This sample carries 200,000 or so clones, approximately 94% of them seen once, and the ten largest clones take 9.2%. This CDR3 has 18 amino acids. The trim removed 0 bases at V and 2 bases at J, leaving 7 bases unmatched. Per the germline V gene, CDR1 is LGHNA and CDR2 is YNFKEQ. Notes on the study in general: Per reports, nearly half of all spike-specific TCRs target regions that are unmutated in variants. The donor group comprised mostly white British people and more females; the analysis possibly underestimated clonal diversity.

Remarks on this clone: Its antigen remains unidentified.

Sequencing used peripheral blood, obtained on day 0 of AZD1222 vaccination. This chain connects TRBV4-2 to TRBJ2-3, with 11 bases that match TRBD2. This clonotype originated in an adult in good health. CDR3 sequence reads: CASSQDSLAGAITDTQYF. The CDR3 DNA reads TGTGCCAGCAGCCAAGACTCACTAGCGGGAGCCATCACAGATACGCAGTATTTT.